One and the same sample provided the 10 T cell receptor beta chains below, sequenced in a study of identical twins. TCRdb redid the calling of the 5' RACE reads with MiXCR, one entry per CDR3 protein. This sample has about 210,000 distinct CDR3 sequences, with approximately 9% found just once. The sequencing input was memory (CD45RO+) T cells sorted from blood. The origin of the receptors is a young woman in good health.

The genes are TRBV7-2 and TRBJ1-1; D is unclear. Trimming stripped 0 bases from V and 0 bases from J, with 8 bases between. There are 15 residues in the CDR3. Germline V gene lookup returns CDR1 SGHTA and CDR2 FQGNSA. Here the CDR3 DNA reads TGTGCCAGCAGCTTAGCGGTAGGAGTGAACACTGAAGCTTTCTTT. It encodes CASSLAVGVNTEAFF. Based on the CDR3 plus reference TRBV7-2 and TRBJ1-1, the full variable domain is GAGVSQSPSNKVTEKGKDVELRCDPISGHTALYWYRQSLGQGLEFLIYFQGNSAPDKSGLPSDRFSAERTGGSVSTLTIQRTQQEDSAVYLCASSLAVGVNTEAFFGQGTRLTVV.

This clonotype was seen more than once but under ten times. The chain uses TRBV6-2 or TRBV6-3 and TRBJ1-1; the D is unclear. The CDR3 has 13 residues. Germline V gene sequence: CDR1 MNHEY, CDR2 SVGEGT. V was shortened by 5 bases and J by 7 bases, with 14 bases between the two germline ends. The CDR3 DNA sequence: TGTGCCAGCAGTAGCAGTCCGATGCTTGAAGCTTTCTTT. Translating it yields CASSSSPMLEAFF.

The chain has TRBV10-3 and TRBJ2-1; unclear D gene. Trimming cost V 0 bases and J 5 bases, with 8 bases left between them. CDR1 is ENHRY and CDR2 is SYGVKD in the germline V gene. This CDR3 has 14 residues. In nucleotides, the CDR3 is TGTGCCATCAGTGAGTCGTACTTTGACAATGAGCAGTTCTTC. It codes for CAISESYFDNEQFF.

There are a few counts of this clonotype. This chain links TRBV5-1 with TRBJ1-1; D perhaps matches TRBD1 (5 bases). The germline V gene encodes CDR1 SGHRS and CDR2 YFSETQ. This CDR3 is 13 amino acids long. V was pared by 5 bases and J by 0 bases, with 8 bases between. Here the CDR3 reads CASRQGVNTEAFF. As DNA, the CDR3 is TGCGCCAGCAGGCAGGGAGTGAACACTGAAGCTTTCTTT.

At least ten counts were recorded for this clonotype. Here the CDR3 reads CSARTGGDTGELFF. Written as DNA, the CDR3 is TGCAGTGCTAGGACAGGGGGCGACACCGGGGAGCTGTTTTTT. V and J are TRBV20-1 and TRBJ2-2; 10 nucleotides match TRBD1. CDR3 length: 14 amino acids. The V gene's germline CDR1 is DFQATT and CDR2 SNEGSKA (reference sequence). V gave up 3 bases and J gave up 3 bases; unmatched junction bases: 1.

This clonotype was recorded once. The chain has TRBV9 and TRBJ1-2; D is ambiguous. CDR1 is SGDLS and CDR2 is YYNGEE in the germline V gene. Trimming left V 1 base short and J 10 bases short, with 11 bases between. The CDR3 has 12 amino acids. CDR3 DNA sequence: TGTGCCAGCAGCGTACTGGTCGGCGACTACACCTTC. Translation gives CASSVLVGDYTF.

This clonotype was observed many times. This chain connects TRBV10-3 to TRBJ2-1, with unresolved D. Trimming cost V 2 bases and J 7 bases, with 9 bases left between them. CDR3 length: 13 amino acids. Germline V gives CDR1 ENHRY, CDR2 SYGVKD. This CDR3 is CAISEPRTNEQFF. Here the CDR3 DNA reads TGTGCCATCAGTGAGCCGAGAACGAATGAGCAGTTCTTC.

This clonotype turned up a few times. This rearrangement joins TRBV9 to TRBJ1-1; D gene uncertain. Germline V gene lookup returns CDR1 SGDLS and CDR2 YYNGEE. V lost 4 bases and J lost 4, with 8 bases in between. This CDR3 comprises 12 residues. The CDR3 spells CASSKDSTEAFF. The DNA for the CDR3 is TGTGCCAGCAGCAAGGATTCCACTGAAGCTTTCTTT.

In its sample, this clonotype was seen many times. This chain joins TRBV5-8 and TRBJ2-6, with D hard to call. In germline, CDR1 is SGHTS, CDR2 YDEGEE. This CDR3 has 16 residues. The V end was cut by 0 bases, the J end by 0 bases, with 7 bases between. CDR3 sequence (DNA): TGTGCCAGCAGCTTGGTGGTCAGCTCTGGGGCCAACGTCCTGACTTTC. Its protein product is CASSLVVSSGANVLTF. Full variable domain (outside the CDR3, taken from reference TRBV5-8 and TRBJ2-6): EAGVTQSPTHLIKTRGQQATLRCSPISGHTSVYWYQQALGLGLQFLLWYDEGEERNRGNFPPRFSGRQFPNYSSELNVNALELEDSALYLCASSLVVSSGANVLTFGAGSRLTVL.

This clonotype appeared a few times. This rearrangement joins TRBV10-3 to TRBJ2-1; 9 bases are shared with TRBD1. The CDR3 consists of 14 residues. V was pared by 4 bases and J by 7 bases, with 5 bases of the junction left unmatched. In germline, CDR1 is ENHRY, CDR2 SYGVKD. The CDR3 here is CAISAGTGRNEQFF. The CDR3 nucleotides read TGTGCCATCAGTGCCGGGACAGGGAGAAATGAGCAGTTCTTC.